This T cell receptor (beta chain) was recorded in a study of blood T cell repertoires in COVID-19. Trimming removed 0 bases from V and 3 bases from J, with 12 bases in between. The CDR3 totals 16 residues. From germline, CDR1 is SSHAT and CDR2 FNYEAQ (reference sequence). Using immunoSEQ multiplex PCR, the repertoire was profiled, and TCRdb retains in-frame clones only, with some absent. The data contain about 45,000 clones, roughly 90% of them singletons. The gene calls are TRBV7-7 and TRBJ2-1; no reliable D call. The receptor was derived from a human donor in a cohort sampled during active COVID-19. Source material: peripheral blood. The CDR3 here is CASSLAFGVDYNEQFF. In DNA form, the CDR3 reads TGTGCCAGCAGCTTAGCGTTCGGAGTGGACTACAATGAGCAGTTCTTC.